This T cell receptor beta chain was identified in a study of shared clonotypes between healthy human individuals. Study outcomes and limitations: There were few donors, and this limited the genetic and exposure-history diversity represented.

Between the trimmed V and J ends, which lost 0 bases and 0 bases, there was a span of 6 bases. Germline-derived CDR1 and CDR2 are SGHRS and YFSETQ. The CDR3 sequence is 14 residues long. CD45RO-negative cells were positively selected for CCR7, leaving out terminally differentiated effector memory CD45RA+ cells. HIV-negative, healthy adults without recent acute infections or vaccinations were the donors. A note on this clone: Its antigen is unknown.

Tens of thousands of T cell genomes (roughly 0.2 ug DNA) went into each sorted-subset replicate. Assay: immunoSEQ multiplex PCR; the TCRdb copy retains only in-frame clones and omits some. The table records about 820,000 clones, 80% to 95% of them present only once. This clonotype was sampled from a man aged 25-45 years in good health. The genes are TRBV5-1 and TRBJ1-2; the D is unclear. The source material was naive CD8+ T cells sorted from blood. DNA for the CDR3: TGCGCCAGCAGCTTGGGAACACCTAACTATGGCTACACCTTC. Encoded protein: CASSLGTPNYGYTF.